This T cell receptor (beta chain) was sequenced for a study of control samples from healthy donors and cancer patients. The CDR3 has 15 residues. The V and J ends lost 1 base and 2 bases respectively, with 10 bases between them. Germline loops: CDR1 MGHRA, CDR2 YSYEKL. This clone was detected once. Method: immunoSEQ multiplex PCR; TCRdb's copy keeps in-frame clones and lacks some. The sample has around 130,000 clones; around nine tenths are singletons. V is TRBV4-1 and J is TRBJ2-3; a weak D match, TRBD2 (6 bases). This clonotype was sampled from a man aged 50-60 years in good health. Sequencing was done on a sample of blood. This CDR3 is CASSQVGGPTDTQYF. CDR3 DNA: TGCGCCAGCAGCCAAGTCGGGGGACCCACAGATACGCAGTATTTT.